A selection of T cell receptor beta chains follows, all from one sample in a study of blood T cell repertoires in COVID-19. Assay: immunoSEQ multiplex PCR; the TCRdb copy retains only in-frame clones and omits some. The sample holds some 170,000 clones; around 81% are singletons and the top ten take roughly 11%. The specimen was peripheral blood. The source is a man between 60 and 75 years old with active or convalescent COVID-19. Each CDR3 is given with its conserved first and last residue. The D gene is left open where the match is weak. A row's size may be missing; if present it is once, few, many or a size class.

V gene: TRBV28; clone size: -; D gene: TRBD1; J gene: TRBJ1-2; CDR3 protein: CASSKSGTGNFYTF; CDR3 DNA: TGTGCCAGCAGCAAATCCGGGACAGGGAACTTCTACACCTTC
V gene: TRBV7-9; clone size: few; D gene: -; J gene: TRBJ2-6; CDR3 protein: CASRIRGSGANVLTF; CDR3 DNA: TGTGCCAGCAGGATTAGGGGCTCTGGGGCCAACGTCCTGACTTTC
V gene: TRBV3-1/TRBV3-2; clone size: -; D gene: TRBD1; J gene: TRBJ2-1; CDR3 protein: CASSLRTGYNEQFF; CDR3 DNA: TGTGCCAGCAGCCTGAGGACAGGCTACAATGAGCAGTTCTTC
V gene: TRBV5-3; clone size: once; D gene: -; J gene: TRBJ1-5; CDR3 protein: CARSLGTNQPQHF; CDR3 DNA: TGTGCCAGAAGCTTAGGGACAAATCAGCCCCAGCATTTT
V gene: TRBV19; clone size: -; D gene: -; J gene: TRBJ2-1; CDR3 protein: CASSTPPGLGNYNEQFF; CDR3 DNA: TGTGCCAGTAGTACTCCCCCCGGATTGGGCAATTACAATGAGCAGTTCTTC
V gene: TRBV18; clone size: -; D gene: TRBD2; J gene: TRBJ2-7; CDR3 protein: CASSPQTSGSSYEQYF; CDR3 DNA: TGTGCCAGCTCACCCCAGACTAGCGGGAGTTCCTACGAGCAGTACTTC
V gene: TRBV28; clone size: -; D gene: -; J gene: TRBJ1-2; CDR3 protein: CASIQTTGGLKGYTF; CDR3 DNA: TGTGCCAGCATCCAAACCACCGGGGGGCTTAAAGGCTACACCTTC
V gene: TRBV5-1; clone size: -; D gene: -; J gene: TRBJ1-2; CDR3 protein: CASSNFDSNYGYTF; CDR3 DNA: TGCGCCAGCAGCAACTTCGACAGTAACTATGGCTACACCTTC
V gene: TRBV3-1/TRBV3-2; clone size: -; D gene: TRBD2; J gene: TRBJ2-7; CDR3 protein: CASGHTGTSGGYEQYF; CDR3 DNA: TGTGCCAGCGGACACACCGGGACTAGCGGGGGTTACGAGCAGTACTTC
V gene: TRBV6-5; clone size: -; D gene: -; J gene: TRBJ1-1; CDR3 protein: CASSYGRNTEAFF; CDR3 DNA: TGTGCCAGCAGTTACGGGCGGAACACTGAAGCTTTCTTT
V gene: TRBV27; clone size: -; D gene: -; J gene: TRBJ2-7; CDR3 protein: CASSLLGQTHTYEQYF; CDR3 DNA: TGTGCCAGCAGTTTATTAGGACAGACTCACACCTACGAGCAGTACTTC
V gene: TRBV18; clone size: -; D gene: TRBD2; J gene: TRBJ2-5; CDR3 protein: CASSPPSGRARETQYF; CDR3 DNA: TGTGCCAGCTCACCACCGAGCGGGAGGGCCCGGGAGACCCAGTACTTC
V gene: TRBV2; clone size: -; D gene: TRBD2; J gene: TRBJ2-3; CDR3 protein: CASSDWLAGTDTQYF; CDR3 DNA: TGTGCCAGCAGTGACTGGCTAGCGGGAACAGATACGCAGTATTTT
V gene: TRBV6-5; clone size: -; D gene: TRBD1; J gene: TRBJ1-5; CDR3 protein: CASSSGQGRHQPQHF; CDR3 DNA: TGTGCCAGCAGTTCGGGACAGGGTCGGCATCAGCCCCAGCATTTT
V gene: TRBV7-9; clone size: -; D gene: TRBD1; J gene: TRBJ1-2; CDR3 protein: CASSTEVQGIGNTF; CDR3 DNA: TGTGCCAGCAGCACCGAAGTACAGGGGATAGGGAACACCTTC